The present entry profiles one TCR beta chain with its context. The sample originates from a study of PD-L1 blockade in urothelial cancer. Sequenced by immunoSEQ multiplex PCR; TCRdb stores in-frame clones only, minus some. The data hold 50,000 to 55,000 clones, with approximately 90% observed a single time. Time point denoted: peripheral blood 6 weeks after treatment start. CDR1 MNHEY and CDR2 SVGAGI come from the germline V gene. V lost 0 bases to trimming and J lost 7 bases; unmatched junction nucleotides: 7. The CDR3 loop spans 16 amino acids. The specimen was PBMCs, collected around atezolizumab (anti-PD-L1) treatment. The TCR originated in a man in his sixties with urothelial cancer. The V call is TRBV6-5, the J call TRBJ1-5; 9 bases are a match to TRBD1. Here the CDR3 reads CASSYSGQGGWQPQHF. The CDR3 region has the DNA TGTGCCAGCAGTTACTCGGGACAGGGTGGGTGGCAGCCCCAGCATTTT.